This T cell receptor (beta chain) is drawn from a study of graft-versus-host responses after intestinal transplantation. Study-level background: Recipients uniformly received anti-thymocyte globulin induction, followed by tacrolimus and steroids for three to four years.

The CDR3 is 15 residues long. The germline CDR1 and CDR2 sequences are MNHNY and SVGAGI (reference sequence). Trimming removed 4 bases from V and 3 bases from J, with 16 bases in between. TCRdb's copy holds only in-frame clones and misses some; the assay was immunoSEQ multiplex PCR. The sample includes roughly 120,000 clones, approximately 92% seen only once; the top ten take 0.4% to 0.55%. Remarks on this clone: What it recognizes is unknown.

The V gene is TRBV6-6, the J gene TRBJ2-7; possibly TRBD2 for D (6 bases). The sample here was unstimulated CD8+ T cells sorted from spleen or lymph node cells, taken before intestinal transplant. The sequence came from a human donor who received an intestinal transplant. The CDR3 reads CASSSPRDSHYEQYF. CDR3 nucleotide sequence: TGTGCCAGCAGTTCTCCCCGGGACTCCCACTACGAGCAGTACTTC.